This entry lists 4 T cell receptor beta chains sequenced from one sample in a study of CD8+ T cells in alopecia areata. cDNA serving as the sequencing template came from extracted, reverse transcribed RNA. The assay was immunoSEQ multiplex PCR, and TCRdb's table has in-frame clones only and misses some. This repertoire shows about 150,000 clones, 87% found once; its top ten account for about 14%. The sample consisted of CD8+ T cells sorted from blood, taken at week 0. All receptors derive from a human donor with alopecia areata.

The V call is TRBV9, the J call TRBJ2-1; 11 positions agree with TRBD1. V shed 4 bases and J 7 bases; nucleotides not matched to a gene: 10. CDR1 and CDR2 (germline): SGDLS, YYNGEE. This CDR3 region has 16 residues. CDR3 loop: CASSPSGQGALNEQFF. The CDR3 nucleotides are TGTGCCAGCAGCCCATCTGGACAGGGGGCTCTAAATGAGCAGTTCTTC.

This clone was picked up a small number of times. The gene calls are TRBV4-2 and TRBJ2-1; 8 positions match TRBD2. V shed 1 base and J 4 bases; nucleotides not matched to a gene: 6. The germline CDR1 and CDR2 sequences are LGHNA and YNFKEQ. The CDR3 totals 16 residues. The CDR3 DNA reads TGTGCCAGCAGCCAAGTGAGCGGGAGTGGTTACAATGAGCAGTTCTTC. Translated: CASSQVSGSGYNEQFF.

The chain is built from TRBV29-1 and TRBJ1-2; TRBD1 aligns across 8 bases. Per germline, CDR1 SQVTM and CDR2 ANQGSEA. This CDR3 is 11 amino acids long. Trimming at V came to 2 bases and at J to 12 bases, leaving 5 bases not matched to a gene. The CDR3 here is CSVESEQGDTF. For the CDR3, the DNA is TGCAGCGTTGAAAGCGAACAGGGGGACACCTTC. Filled out from reference TRBV29-1 and TRBJ1-2, the complete variable domain reads SAVISQKPSRDICQRGTSLTIQCQVDSQVTMMFWYRQQPGQSLTLIATANQGSEATYESGFVIDKFPISRPNLTFSTLTVSNMSPEDSSIYLCSVESEQGDTFGSGTRLTVV.

The chain recombines TRBV7-9 with TRBJ2-5; the D is unclear. Germline CDR1 reads SEHNR; CDR2 reads FQNEAQ (reference sequence). V lost 2 bases and J 2 bases, leaving 6 bases between the germline ends. CDR3 length: 13 residues. In DNA form, the CDR3 reads TGTGCCAGCAGCTTACCAGGTCAAGAGACCCAGTACTTC. Protein sequence: CASSLPGQETQYF.